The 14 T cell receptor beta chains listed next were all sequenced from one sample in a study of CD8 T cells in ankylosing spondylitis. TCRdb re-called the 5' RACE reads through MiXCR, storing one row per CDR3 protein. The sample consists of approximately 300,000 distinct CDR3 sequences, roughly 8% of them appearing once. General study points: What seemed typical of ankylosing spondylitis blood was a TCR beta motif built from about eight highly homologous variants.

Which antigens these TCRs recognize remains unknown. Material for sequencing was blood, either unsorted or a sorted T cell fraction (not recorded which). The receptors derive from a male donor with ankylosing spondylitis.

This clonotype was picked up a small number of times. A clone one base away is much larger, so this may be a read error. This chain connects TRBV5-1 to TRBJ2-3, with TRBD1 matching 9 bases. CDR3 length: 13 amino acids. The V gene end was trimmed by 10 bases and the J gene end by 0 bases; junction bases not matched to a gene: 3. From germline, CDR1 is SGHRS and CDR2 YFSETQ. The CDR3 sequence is CAGGTGSTDTQYF. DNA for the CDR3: TGCGCCGGCGGGACAGGGAGCACAGATACGCAGTATTTT.

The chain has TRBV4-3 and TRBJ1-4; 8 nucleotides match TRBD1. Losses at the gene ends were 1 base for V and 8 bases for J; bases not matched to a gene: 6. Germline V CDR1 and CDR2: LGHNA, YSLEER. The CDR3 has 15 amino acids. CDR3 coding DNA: TGCGCCAGCAGCCAAGTACAGGGGGTTAGGGAAAAACTGTTTTTT. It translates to CASSQVQGVREKLFF.

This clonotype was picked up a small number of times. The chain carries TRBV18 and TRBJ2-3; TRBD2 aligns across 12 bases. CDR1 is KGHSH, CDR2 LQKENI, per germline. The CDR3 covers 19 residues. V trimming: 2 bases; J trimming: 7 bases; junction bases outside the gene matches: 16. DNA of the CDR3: TGTGCCAGCTCACCATCGGGATTGGGACTAGCGGGCAGGCTAAATACGCAGTATTTT. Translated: CASSPSGLGLAGRLNTQYF.

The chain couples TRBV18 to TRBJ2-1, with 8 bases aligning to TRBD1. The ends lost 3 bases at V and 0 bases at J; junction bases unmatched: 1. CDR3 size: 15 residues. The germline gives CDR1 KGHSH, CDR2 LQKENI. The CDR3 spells CASSPGQASYNEQFF. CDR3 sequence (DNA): TGTGCCAGCTCACCGGGACAGGCCTCCTACAATGAGCAGTTCTTC. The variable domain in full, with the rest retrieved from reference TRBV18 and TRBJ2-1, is NAGVMQNPRHLVRRRGQEARLRCSPMKGHSHVYWYRQLPEEGLKFMVYLQKENIIDESGMPKERFSAEFPKEGPSILRIQQVVRGDSAAYFCASSPGQASYNEQFFGPGTRLTVL.

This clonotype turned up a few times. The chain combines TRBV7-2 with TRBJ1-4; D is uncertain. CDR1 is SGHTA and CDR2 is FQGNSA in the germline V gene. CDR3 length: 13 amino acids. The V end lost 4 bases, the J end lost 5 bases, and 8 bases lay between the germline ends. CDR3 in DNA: TGTGCCAGCAGCTGGGCGCCGAATGAAAAACTGTTTTTT. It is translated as CASSWAPNEKLFF. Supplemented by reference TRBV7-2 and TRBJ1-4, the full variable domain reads GAGVSQSPSNKVTEKGKDVELRCDPISGHTALYWYRQSLGQGLEFLIYFQGNSAPDKSGLPSDRFSAERTGGSVSTLTIQRTQQEDSAVYLCASSWAPNEKLFFGSGTQLSVL.

The CDR3 sequence is CASSLSWDSNQPQHF. CDR3 DNA: TGTGCCAGCAGTTTATCTTGGGACAGCAATCAGCCCCAGCATTTT. This chain connects TRBV27 to TRBJ1-5, with D perhaps TRBD1 (5 bases). Per the germline V gene, CDR1 is MNHEY and CDR2 is SMNVEV (reference sequence). Trimming pared 0 bases from V and 1 base from J, leaving 7 bases between. CDR3 length equals 15 residues.

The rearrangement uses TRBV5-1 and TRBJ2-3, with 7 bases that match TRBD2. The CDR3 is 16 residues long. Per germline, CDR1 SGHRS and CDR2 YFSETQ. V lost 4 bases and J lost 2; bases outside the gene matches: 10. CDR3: CASSLKTSSNTDTQYF. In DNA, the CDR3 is TGCGCCAGCAGCCTAAAGACTAGCAGTAACACAGATACGCAGTATTTT.

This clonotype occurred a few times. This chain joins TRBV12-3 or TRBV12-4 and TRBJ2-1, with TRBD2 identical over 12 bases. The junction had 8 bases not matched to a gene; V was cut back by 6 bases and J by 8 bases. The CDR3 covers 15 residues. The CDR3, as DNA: TGTGCCAGCAGCAGACTAGCGGGAGTTATGGATGAGCAGTTCTTC. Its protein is CASSRLAGVMDEQFF.

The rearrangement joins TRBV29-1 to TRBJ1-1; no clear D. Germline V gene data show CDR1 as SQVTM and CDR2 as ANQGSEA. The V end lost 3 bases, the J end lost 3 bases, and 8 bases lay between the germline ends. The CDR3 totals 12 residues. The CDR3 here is CSVDPGDTEAFF. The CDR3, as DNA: TGCAGCGTTGATCCTGGGGACACTGAAGCTTTCTTT.

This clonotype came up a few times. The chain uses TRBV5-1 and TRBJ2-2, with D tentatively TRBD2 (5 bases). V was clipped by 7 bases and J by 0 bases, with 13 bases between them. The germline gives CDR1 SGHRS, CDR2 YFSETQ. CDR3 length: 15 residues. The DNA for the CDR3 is TGCGCCAGCGGCCATTTCGGGGCGAACACCGGGGAGCTGTTTTTT. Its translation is CASGHFGANTGELFF. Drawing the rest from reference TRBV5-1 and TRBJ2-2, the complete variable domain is KAGVTQTPRYLIKTRGQQVTLSCSPISGHRSVSWYQQTPGQGLQFLFEYFSETQRNKGNFPGRFSGRQFSNSRSEMNVSTLELGDSALYLCASGHFGANTGELFFGEGSRLTVL.

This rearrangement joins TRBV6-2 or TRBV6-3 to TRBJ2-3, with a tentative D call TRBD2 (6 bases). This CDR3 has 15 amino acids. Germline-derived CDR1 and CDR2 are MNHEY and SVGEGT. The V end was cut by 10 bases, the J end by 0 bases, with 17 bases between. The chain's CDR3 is CATQPGETSTDTQYF. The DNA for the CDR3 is TGTGCCACCCAACCGGGGGAGACTAGCACAGATACGCAGTATTTT.

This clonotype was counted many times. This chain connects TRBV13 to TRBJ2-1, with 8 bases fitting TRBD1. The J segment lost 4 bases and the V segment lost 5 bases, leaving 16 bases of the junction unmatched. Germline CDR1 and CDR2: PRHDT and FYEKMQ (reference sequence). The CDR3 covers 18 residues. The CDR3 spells CASSPEGVWTGRYNEQFF. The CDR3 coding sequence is TGTGCCAGCAGCCCAGAGGGGGTTTGGACAGGGAGGTACAATGAGCAGTTCTTC. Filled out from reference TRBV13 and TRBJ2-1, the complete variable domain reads AAGVIQSPRHLIKEKRETATLKCYPIPRHDTVYWYQQGPGQDPQFLISFYEKMQSDKGSIPDRFSAQQFSDYHSELNMSSLELGDSALYFCASSPEGVWTGRYNEQFFGPGTRLTVL.

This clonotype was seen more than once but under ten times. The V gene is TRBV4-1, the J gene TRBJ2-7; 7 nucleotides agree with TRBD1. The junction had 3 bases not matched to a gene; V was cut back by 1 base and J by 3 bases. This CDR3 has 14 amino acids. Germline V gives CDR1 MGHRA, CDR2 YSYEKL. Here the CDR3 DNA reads TGCGCCAGCAGCCAAGGGGACAGCTTCTACGAGCAGTACTTC. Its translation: CASSQGDSFYEQYF.

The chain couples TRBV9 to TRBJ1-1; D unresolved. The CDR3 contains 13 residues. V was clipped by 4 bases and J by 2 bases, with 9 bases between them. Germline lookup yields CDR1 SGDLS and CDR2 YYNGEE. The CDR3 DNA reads TGTGCCAGCAGCCGGGAGGACAACACTGAAGCTTTCTTT. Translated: CASSREDNTEAFF.